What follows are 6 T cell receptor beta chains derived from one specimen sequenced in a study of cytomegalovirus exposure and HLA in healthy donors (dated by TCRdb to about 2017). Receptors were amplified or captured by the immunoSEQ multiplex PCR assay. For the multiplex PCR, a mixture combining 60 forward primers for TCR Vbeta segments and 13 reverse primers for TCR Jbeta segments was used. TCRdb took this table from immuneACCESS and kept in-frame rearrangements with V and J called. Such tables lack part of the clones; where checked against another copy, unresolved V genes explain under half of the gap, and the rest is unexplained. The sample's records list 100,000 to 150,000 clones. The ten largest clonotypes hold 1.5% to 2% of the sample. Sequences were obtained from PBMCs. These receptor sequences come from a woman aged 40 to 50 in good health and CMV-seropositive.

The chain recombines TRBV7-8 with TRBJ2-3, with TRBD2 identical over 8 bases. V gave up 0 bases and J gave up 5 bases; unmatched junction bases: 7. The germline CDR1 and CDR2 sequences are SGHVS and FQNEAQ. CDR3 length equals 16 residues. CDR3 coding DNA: TGTGCCAGCAGCTTAGCTGTCGGCCTAGCGGGAGATACGCAGTATTTT. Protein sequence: CASSLAVGLAGDTQYF.

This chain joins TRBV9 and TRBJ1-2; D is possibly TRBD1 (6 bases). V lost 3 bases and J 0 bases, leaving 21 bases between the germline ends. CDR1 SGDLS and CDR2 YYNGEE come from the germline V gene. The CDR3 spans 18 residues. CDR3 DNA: TGTGCCAGCAGCGCCCCGGGAGGGGGTTCCCTTACTAACTATGGCTACACCTTC. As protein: CASSAPGGGSLTNYGYTF.

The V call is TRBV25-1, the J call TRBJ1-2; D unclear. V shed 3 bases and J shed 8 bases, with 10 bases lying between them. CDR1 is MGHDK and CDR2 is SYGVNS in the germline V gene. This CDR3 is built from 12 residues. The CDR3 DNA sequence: TGTGCCAGCAGTGACGCGGGGTTCGGCTACACCTTC. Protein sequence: CASSDAGFGYTF.

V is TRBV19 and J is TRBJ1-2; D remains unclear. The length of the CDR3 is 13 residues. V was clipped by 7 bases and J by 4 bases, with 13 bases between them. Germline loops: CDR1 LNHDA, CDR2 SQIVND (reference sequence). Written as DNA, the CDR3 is TGTGCCAGTATGAGGCCCCTTGGCTATGGCTACACCTTC. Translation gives CASMRPLGYGYTF.

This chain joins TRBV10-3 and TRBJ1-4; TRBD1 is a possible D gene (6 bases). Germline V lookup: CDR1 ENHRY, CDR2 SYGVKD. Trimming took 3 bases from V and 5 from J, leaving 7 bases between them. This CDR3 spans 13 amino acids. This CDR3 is CAISDRGNEKLFF. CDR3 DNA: TGTGCCATCAGTGACAGGGGAAATGAAAAACTGTTTTTT.

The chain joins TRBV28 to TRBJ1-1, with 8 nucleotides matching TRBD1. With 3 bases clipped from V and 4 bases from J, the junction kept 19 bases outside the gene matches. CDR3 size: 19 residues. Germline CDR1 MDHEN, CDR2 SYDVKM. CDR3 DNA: TGTGCCAGCAGTTTGGTGCGGGAACAGGGGGTCATCTCTGCCACTGAAGCTTTCTTT. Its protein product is CASSLVREQGVISATEAFF.